This note documents a single T cell receptor (beta chain) sequence. The data derive from a study of blood T cell repertoires in COVID-19. Study in general: Acute-phase and convalescent COVID-19 samples originated in the United States, Italy and Spain. T cells, B-cell-depleted T cells, or PBMCs supplied cDNA or gDNA.

Assay: immunoSEQ multiplex PCR; the TCRdb copy retains only in-frame clones and omits some. The profile shows fewer than 30,000 clones, 80% to 90% of them singletons. Germline CDR1 and CDR2: LNHDA and SQIVND (reference sequence). Trimming cost V 5 bases and J 0 bases, with 16 bases left between them. The CDR3 has 16 amino acids. This receptor was obtained from a man between 50 and 59 years old with active COVID-19. What was sequenced was peripheral blood. This chain connects TRBV19 to TRBJ2-5, with D possibly TRBD1 on 6 matching bases. The chain's CDR3 is CASSVRWGRNQETQYF. The CDR3 region has the DNA TGTGCCAGTAGTGTGCGGTGGGGGCGGAACCAAGAGACCCAGTACTTC. The full variable domain, completed using reference TRBV19 and TRBJ2-5, is DGGITQSPKYLFRKEGQNVTLSCEQNLNHDAMYWYRQDPGQGLRLIYYSQIVNDFQKGDIAEGYSVSREKKESFPLTVTSAQKNPTAFYLCASSVRWGRNQETQYFGPGTRLLVL.